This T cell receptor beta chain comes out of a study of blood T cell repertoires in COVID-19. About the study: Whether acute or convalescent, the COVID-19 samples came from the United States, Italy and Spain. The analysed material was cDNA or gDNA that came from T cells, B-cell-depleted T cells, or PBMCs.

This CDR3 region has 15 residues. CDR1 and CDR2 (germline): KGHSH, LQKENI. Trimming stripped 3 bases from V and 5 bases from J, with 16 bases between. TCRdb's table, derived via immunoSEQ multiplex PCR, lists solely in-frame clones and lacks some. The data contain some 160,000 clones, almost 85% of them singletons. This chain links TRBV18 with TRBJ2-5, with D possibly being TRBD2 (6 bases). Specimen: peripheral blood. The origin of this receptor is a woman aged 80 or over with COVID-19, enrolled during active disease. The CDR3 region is CASSPLGSGGETQYF. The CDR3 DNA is TGTGCCAGCTCACCTCTCGGGAGTGGAGGGGAGACCCAGTACTTC.